This T cell receptor beta chain is from a study of T cells in Graves' hyperthyroidism and ophthalmopathy. Ahead of any ophthalmopathy symptoms, the blood sample was obtained at the first diagnosis of hyperthyroidism. Regions amplified from RNA transcripts were the TCR beta CDR3 regions. The TCR CDR3 was amplified in a first-round RT-PCR using the HTBI primer set. In TCRdb, the multiplex PCR reads were re-called with MiXCR into one record per CDR3 protein. Found here are some 370,000 distinct CDR3 sequences, approximately 17% of them singletons; the top ten hold 34%. V dropped 3 bases and J dropped 11; count of bases not matched to a gene: 13. This CDR3 is built from 17 residues. CDR1 is DFQATT, CDR2 SNEGSKA, per germline (reference sequence). This clonotype was counted many times.

The receptor's source is a woman aged 25 to 45 with Graves' hyperthyroidism that later progressed to Graves' ophthalmopathy. The sample consisted of blood. The chain carries TRBV20-1 and TRBJ2-1; 16 nucleotides line up with TRBD2. Here the CDR3 reads CSARGLAGGPPPRQQFF. Here the CDR3 DNA reads TGCAGTGCTAGGGGACTAGCGGGGGGGCCGCCGCCCCGCCAGCAGTTCTTC.